A single sample is the source of the 30 T cell receptor beta chains below, sequenced in a study of blood T cell repertoires in COVID-19. The protocol was immunoSEQ multiplex PCR, while the TCRdb copy is restricted to in-frame clones and leaves out a portion. Altogether about 280,000 clones are present, roughly 87% being singletons, with the ten largest covering 2.2%. The specimen sequenced was peripheral blood. The source is a woman in her forties or fifties who had recovered from COVID-19.

This clone was recorded once. V is TRBV5-6 and J is TRBJ2-1; tentative D call: TRBD1 (6 bases). The CDR3 has 13 residues. Trimming removed 5 bases at V and 3 bases at J, with 9 bases between. Germline CDR1 is SGHDT and CDR2 is YYEEEE. CDR3 DNA: TGTGCCAGCAGAAGGACAGTCTACAATGAGCAGTTCTTC. It encodes CASRRTVYNEQFF.

The V call is TRBV7-2, the J call TRBJ2-5; 7 bases are shared with TRBD2. Trimming cost V 1 base and J 1 base; bases outside gene matches: 6. The CDR3 is made up of 16 amino acids. Germline V gene lookup returns CDR1 SGHTA and CDR2 FQGNSA. DNA of the CDR3: TGTGCCAGCAGCTTAGGGGGACGGGGGGTCCAAGAGACCCAGTACTTC. Translating gives CASSLGGRGVQETQYF.

The gene calls are TRBV6-5 and TRBJ2-7, with a weak D call TRBD2 (5 bases). The CDR3 has 15 amino acids. Germline-derived CDR1 and CDR2 are MNHEY and SVGAGI. Trimming shortened V by 2 bases and J by 3 bases, and 14 bases separated the two germline ends. CDR3: CASSYGGWTGYEQYF. CDR3 in DNA: TGTGCCAGCAGTTACGGCGGGTGGACGGGCTACGAGCAGTACTTC.

V and J are TRBV5-8 and TRBJ1-2; 7 bases map to TRBD1. The CDR3 length is 12 residues. From germline, CDR1 is SGHTS and CDR2 YDEGEE. V shed 4 bases, J shed 5 bases, and the junction held 2 bases outside the gene matches. CDR3 sequence: CASSAGGYGYTF. For the CDR3, the DNA is TGTGCCAGCAGCGCAGGGGGGTATGGCTACACCTTC.

Remarks on this clone: Relative to the germline gene, one junction end is altered; a read error may explain this. The CDR3 is CASSLAGGQTQYF. CDR3 bases: TGTGCCAGCAGTCTAGCGGGAGGGCAGACCCAGTACTTC. The chain employs TRBV12-3 or TRBV12-4 and TRBJ2-5; TRBD2 matches 12 bases. The CDR3 extends over 13 amino acids.

The J gene is TRBJ2-7, the V gene TRBV7-9; TRBD2 agrees at 8 bases. The CDR3 loop spans 17 amino acids. CDR1 is SEHNR, CDR2 FQNEAQ, per germline (reference sequence). The trim removed 2 bases at V and 2 bases at J, leaving 11 bases unmatched. CDR3 bases: TGTGCCAGCAGCTTATACCCCTCTAGCGGGCGAACCTACGAGCAGTACTTC. Its translation: CASSLYPSSGRTYEQYF. Drawing the rest from reference TRBV7-9 and TRBJ2-7, the complete variable domain is DTGVSQNPRHKITKRGQNVTFRCDPISEHNRLYWYRQTLGQGPEFLTYFQNEAQLEKSRLLSDRFSAERPKGSFSTLEIQRTEQGDSAMYLCASSLYPSSGRTYEQYFGPGTRLTVT.

The gene calls are TRBV28 and TRBJ1-2; D gene ambiguous. This CDR3 comprises 12 residues. CDR1 and CDR2 from the germline V gene are MDHEN and SYDVKM. Trimming stripped 2 bases from V and 8 bases from J, with 9 bases between. The CDR3 region is CASSLAPGGYTF. CDR3 DNA sequence: TGTGCCAGCAGTTTAGCCCCGGGGGGCTACACCTTC.

The chain employs TRBV30 and TRBJ2-3; TRBD2 agrees at 7 bases. From germline, CDR1 is GTSNPN and CDR2 SVGIG (reference sequence). J gave up 3 bases and V 3 bases, and 6 bases lay outside the gene matches. This CDR3 has 14 amino acids. The CDR3, as DNA: TGTGCCTGGAGGCTGGCGGGAGCAACAGATACGCAGTATTTT. This codes for CAWRLAGATDTQYF.

The CDR3 DNA is TGTGCCAGCGCCCCCGAGGAAGCTCTCCCATGCACCTTC. Translated: CASAPEEALPCTF. The V and J genes are TRBV2 and TRBJ1-2; D unresolved. Germline assignment: CDR1 SNHLY and CDR2 FYNNEI. V dropped 8 bases and J dropped 13 bases, with 23 bases sitting between them. The CDR3 has 13 residues.

The sample holds a few counts of this clone. V is TRBV10-2 and J is TRBJ2-7; possibly TRBD2 for D (5 bases). Trimming took off 4 bases at V and 0 bases at J, with 13 bases between the two ends. Germline V gives CDR1 WSHSY, CDR2 SAAADI. The CDR3 spans 15 residues. This CDR3 is CASSGVALSSYEQYF. The CDR3 coding sequence is TGCGCCAGCAGTGGGGTAGCGTTGAGCTCCTACGAGCAGTACTTC.

This clone has a single count. This chain joins TRBV9 and TRBJ2-3; 10 bases are shared with TRBD1. CDR1 SGDLS and CDR2 YYNGEE come from the germline V gene. The CDR3 length is 16 residues. The trim removed 4 bases at V and 2 bases at J, leaving 7 bases unmatched. The CDR3 sequence: CASSPWDRGFTDTQYF. The CDR3 DNA follows: TGTGCCAGCAGCCCCTGGGACAGGGGCTTCACAGATACGCAGTATTTT.

This clone was observed a few times. The CDR3 bases are TGTGCCAGCAGCTTTGGACTAGCGGGAGGGGATGAGCAGTTCTTC. Translating gives CASSFGLAGGDEQFF. V gene TRBV7-9 combines with J gene TRBJ2-1, with 15 positions matching TRBD2. Looked up from germline, CDR1 is SEHNR and CDR2 is FQNEAQ (reference sequence). The length of the CDR3 is 15 residues. V trimming: 3 bases; J trimming: 8 bases; junction bases outside the gene matches: 2.

About this clone: This sample also contains other DNA sequences that code for the same CDR3. The chain uses TRBV7-9 and TRBJ1-5; 8 nucleotides match TRBD1. CDR3 length: 15 amino acids. Unmatched junction bases numbered 1, after V lost 1 base and J lost 2 bases. CDR1 and CDR2 (germline): SEHNR, FQNEAQ (reference sequence). The chain's CDR3 is CASSLGGQGNQPQHF. The CDR3 region has the DNA TGTGCCAGCAGCTTAGGGGGACAGGGCAATCAGCCCCAGCATTTT.

This clone was observed a handful of times. The CDR3, as DNA: TGCGCCAGCAGCTTGGTACAGGGAGGGAGCAATGAGCAGTTCTTC. This gives the protein CASSLVQGGSNEQFF. The chain recombines TRBV5-1 with TRBJ2-1, with D possibly TRBD2 on 7 matching bases. Trimming removed 0 bases from V and 6 bases from J, with 13 bases in between. Germline V lookup: CDR1 SGHRS, CDR2 YFSETQ. This CDR3 contains 15 residues.

This clone showed up just a few times. V and J are TRBV6-5 and TRBJ2-7, with 9 bases aligning to TRBD1. J was trimmed by 3 bases and V by 4 bases; bases with no gene match: 4. The CDR3 contains 14 residues. CDR1 is MNHEY and CDR2 is SVGAGI in the germline V gene. Written as DNA, the CDR3 is TGTGCCAGCAGTTTCCGGGACAGGGACTACGAGCAGTACTTC. Protein product: CASSFRDRDYEQYF.

This sequence joins TRBV30 and TRBJ1-6; D gene unclear. Germline V lookup: CDR1 GTSNPN, CDR2 SVGIG (reference sequence). CDR3 length equals 12 residues. The V gene lost 4 bases and the J gene lost 10 bases, with 11 bases spanning the gap. CDR3 amino acids: CAWNRAVSPLHF. In DNA form, the CDR3 reads TGTGCCTGGAATAGAGCGGTCTCACCCCTCCACTTT.

The CDR3 loop reads CASSWAHSSYEQYF. In DNA, the CDR3 is TGCGCCAGCAGCTGGGCCCACAGTTCCTACGAGCAGTACTTC. J is TRBJ2-7 and V is TRBV5-1; D remains unclear. CDR1 is SGHRS and CDR2 is YFSETQ in the germline V gene. The CDR3 sequence is 14 residues long. The V end lost 3 bases, the J end lost 1 base, and 11 bases lay between the germline ends.

As DNA, the CDR3 is TGTGCCTGGAGACCGACAGGACCAGATACGCAGTATTTT. It yields the protein CAWRPTGPDTQYF. The chain couples TRBV30 to TRBJ2-3, with a tentative D call TRBD1 (6 bases). This CDR3 has 13 residues. Trimming took off 3 bases at V and 4 bases at J, with 11 bases between the two ends. In germline, CDR1 is GTSNPN, CDR2 SVGIG (reference sequence).

This sequence joins TRBV28 and TRBJ2-5; weak D call: TRBD2 (6 bases). This CDR3 has 14 amino acids. Per germline, CDR1 MDHEN and CDR2 SYDVKM. The V end lost 5 bases, the J end lost 6 bases, and 16 bases lay between the germline ends. The CDR3 DNA sequence: TGTGCCAGCAGTCCCCTCGGAGGGGAGAAGACCCAGTACTTC. Translated: CASSPLGGEKTQYF.

This chain links TRBV18 with TRBJ2-2; D is uncertain. The CDR3 has 16 amino acids. The V gene lost 2 bases and the J gene lost 0 bases, with 10 bases spanning the gap. CDR1 is KGHSH, CDR2 LQKENI, per germline. CDR3 bases: TGTGCCAGCTCACCAAGAACAGTAGCGAACACCGGGGAGCTGTTTTTT. It translates to CASSPRTVANTGELFF.

CDR3 sequence (DNA): TGTGCCAGCAGCCAATTTAGTGAGCAGTTCTTC. Amino acid sequence: CASSQFSEQFF. The rearrangement joins TRBV16 to TRBJ2-1; D is ambiguous. The length of the CDR3 is 11 residues. V was clipped by 1 base and J by 9 bases, with 4 bases between them. The germline V gene has CDR1 KGHSY and CDR2 FQNENV.

This rearrangement joins TRBV25-1 to TRBJ2-1; tentative D call: TRBD2 (5 bases). The CDR3 has 15 residues. The V gene lost 6 bases and the J gene lost 2 bases, with 14 bases spanning the gap. Germline-derived CDR1 and CDR2 are MGHDK and SYGVNS. The CDR3 spells CASSPPAGTYNEQFF. CDR3 bases: TGTGCCAGCAGCCCCCCTGCCGGGACCTACAATGAGCAGTTCTTC.

This chain joins TRBV4-1 and TRBJ2-2; D perhaps matches TRBD2 (5 bases). V was clipped by 1 base and J by 5 bases, with 17 bases between them. The CDR3 runs to 17 residues. Germline V gene data show CDR1 as MGHRA and CDR2 as YSYEKL. This CDR3 reads CASSQGSGAAGTGELFF. In DNA form, the CDR3 reads TGCGCCAGCAGCCAAGGGAGCGGAGCCGCTGGAACCGGGGAGCTGTTTTTT.

The J gene is TRBJ1-5, the V gene TRBV9, with D possibly TRBD1 on 6 matching bases. The germline V gene encodes CDR1 SGDLS and CDR2 YYNGEE. Trimming took off 3 bases at V and 0 bases at J, with 10 bases between the two ends. The length of the CDR3 is 15 residues. The CDR3 DNA sequence: TGTGCCAGCAGCGCGACAGGTAATAGCAATCAGCCCCAGCATTTT. Protein sequence: CASSATGNSNQPQHF.

V usage is TRBV7-3 and J usage is TRBJ1-1, with D uncertain. The germline V and J ends were trimmed by 5 bases and 0 bases, with 7 bases remaining between them. Germline CDR1 is SGHTA and CDR2 is FQGTGA. The CDR3 contains 13 residues. As DNA, the CDR3 is TGTGCCAGCAGCCCGCACTTGAACACTGAAGCTTTCTTT. Translated, it gives CASSPHLNTEAFF.

The rearrangement joins TRBV4-3 to TRBJ2-2; D remains unclear. Trimming pared 0 bases from V and 5 bases from J, leaving 7 bases between. The germline V gene encodes CDR1 LGHNA and CDR2 YSLEER. This CDR3 region has 14 residues. The CDR3 protein is CASSQEILTGELFF. In DNA form, the CDR3 reads TGCGCCAGCAGCCAAGAAATTCTAACCGGGGAGCTGTTTTTT.

The chain joins TRBV5-1 to TRBJ1-4, with 8 bases lining up with TRBD1. Germline V lookup: CDR1 SGHRS, CDR2 YFSETQ. The trim removed 4 bases at V and 9 bases at J, leaving 8 bases unmatched. This CDR3 contains 14 residues. CDR3 region: CASSPGQGWKKLFF. In DNA form, the CDR3 reads TGCGCCAGCAGCCCAGGACAGGGTTGGAAAAAACTGTTTTTT.

This clone showed up just once. The V call is TRBV28, the J call TRBJ1-1, with D possibly being TRBD1 (5 bases). Trimming removed 5 bases from V and 0 bases from J, with 7 bases in between. Germline CDR1 and CDR2: MDHEN and SYDVKM. The CDR3 spans 13 residues. The CDR3 DNA sequence: TGTGCCAGCAGTCCCAGGGTGAACACTGAAGCTTTCTTT. It codes for CASSPRVNTEAFF.

The chain is built from TRBV9 and TRBJ1-2, with D perhaps matching TRBD1 (5 bases). V gave up 2 bases and J gave up 8 bases, with 16 bases separating them. This CDR3 has 14 amino acids. The germline CDR1 and CDR2 sequences are SGDLS and YYNGEE. CDR3 in amino acids: CASSVEQFRGGYTF. CDR3 in DNA: TGTGCCAGCAGCGTTGAACAGTTCCGGGGGGGCTACACCTTC.

In its sample, this clone was seen once. The V call is TRBV18, the J call TRBJ2-7; weak D call: TRBD2 (5 bases). Germline V gene data show CDR1 as KGHSH and CDR2 as LQKENI. CDR3 length: 13 residues. Deletions cut 6 bases from V and 3 bases from J, with 12 bases between. For the CDR3, the DNA is TGTGCCAGCTCTGGAGCGGTTGACTACGAGCAGTACTTC. This codes for CASSGAVDYEQYF.